The 26 T cell receptor beta chains reported below all come from one sample, sequenced in a study of blood T cell repertoires in COVID-19. Sequenced by immunoSEQ multiplex PCR; TCRdb stores in-frame clones only, minus some. The sample consists of approximately 490,000 clones, about 88% of them appearing once. Sequencing was done on a sample of PBMCs or T cells enriched from blood (not recorded which). These receptors were taken from a woman aged 60-75 years who had recovered from COVID-19.

The V and J genes are TRBV9 and TRBJ1-2; a possible D gene is TRBD1 (5 bases). Looked up from germline, CDR1 is SGDLS and CDR2 is YYNGEE. The CDR3 loop spans 12 amino acids. V was pared by 0 bases and J by 8 bases, with 8 bases between. The CDR3 DNA reads TGTGCCAGCAGCGTAGGGGGCAGGGGCTACACCTTC. It translates to CASSVGGRGYTF.

This chain connects TRBV5-6 to TRBJ1-1; maybe TRBD1 (6 bases). The V and J ends lost 3 bases and 1 base respectively, with 16 bases between them. Germline CDR1 is SGHDT and CDR2 is YYEEEE. The CDR3 is 16 residues long. This CDR3 reads CASSYAPGHPNTEAFF. CDR3 sequence (DNA): TGTGCCAGCAGCTACGCTCCGGGACATCCGAACACTGAAGCTTTCTTT.

J is TRBJ1-6 and V is TRBV1. TRBV1 is termed a pseudogene. This CDR3 contains 14 residues. The CDR3 nucleotides are TGCACCAGCAGCCAAGGGGAGGGGAATTCACCCCTCCACTTT. Its translation: CTSSQGEGNSPLHF.

This clone was seen more than once but under ten times. V is TRBV20-1 and J is TRBJ1-1; D not resolved. V was cut by 3 bases and J by 1 base, with 12 bases left in between. Germline CDR1 is DFQATT and CDR2 is SNEGSKA (reference sequence). The CDR3 covers 14 residues. The CDR3 spells CSASARDRNTEAFF. The CDR3 nucleotides read TGCAGTGCTAGTGCCCGGGATAGGAACACTGAAGCTTTCTTT.

This clone appeared a single time. V and J are TRBV6-5 and TRBJ2-7; D gene unclear. Trimming stripped 6 bases from V and 4 bases from J, with 7 bases between. Germline V gene sequence: CDR1 MNHEY, CDR2 SVGAGI. This CDR3 contains 11 residues. DNA of the CDR3: TGTGCCAGCAGCGGAGATTACGAGCAGTACGTC. Translating gives CASSGDYEQYV.

V gene TRBV6-5 combines with J gene TRBJ1-5, with 9 bases lining up with TRBD1. CDR1 MNHEY and CDR2 SVGAGI come from the germline V gene. This CDR3 has 15 residues. V lost 6 bases to trimming and J lost 3 bases; unmatched junction nucleotides: 6. CDR3 in DNA: TGTGCCAGCAGCCGAACAGGGGGCGACAATCAGCCCCAGCATTTT. Translated, it gives CASSRTGGDNQPQHF.

The genes are TRBV11-2 and TRBJ2-7; the match to TRBD2 covers 9 bases. Per the germline V gene, CDR1 is SGHAT and CDR2 is FQNNGV. Germline trimming cut 0 bases from V and 3 bases from J; bases unmatched to any gene: 3. CDR3 length equals 15 residues. The CDR3 DNA sequence: TGTGCCAGCAGCTTAGAGCGGGGGGGGTACTACGAGCAGTACTTC. Translated: CASSLERGGYYEQYF.

The rearrangement links TRBV7-8 to TRBJ1-2; 8 bases agree with TRBD1. There are 14 residues in the CDR3. Trimming took 2 bases from V and 4 from J; bases not matched to a gene: 3. The germline V gene encodes CDR1 SGHVS and CDR2 FQNEAQ. The CDR3 is CASSLRTGTYGYTF. The CDR3 bases are TGTGCCAGCAGCTTACGGACAGGGACCTATGGCTACACCTTC.

This clone occurred once. The CDR3 reads CAWSVRGANTEAFF. CDR3 sequence (DNA): TGTGCCTGGAGTGTCCGGGGAGCGAACACTGAAGCTTTCTTT. The chain uses TRBV30 and TRBJ1-1, with D hard to call. Germline CDR1 GTSNPN, CDR2 SVGIG (reference sequence). The CDR3 is 14 residues long. The V end was cut by 0 bases, the J end by 1 base, with 9 bases between.

The chain combines TRBV18 with TRBJ2-5, with 8 positions matching TRBD2. The length of the CDR3 is 16 residues. Germline assignment: CDR1 KGHSH and CDR2 LQKENI. V lost 0 bases to trimming and J lost 2 bases; unmatched junction nucleotides: 5. CDR3 loop: CASSPPAGGAQETQYF. CDR3 DNA sequence: TGTGCCAGCTCACCACCGGCGGGGGGCGCACAAGAGACCCAGTACTTC.

The chain combines TRBV6-5 with TRBJ1-4; TRBD1 matches 9 bases. V lost 8 bases, J lost 3 bases, and 4 bases stayed unmatched. Germline values: CDR1 MNHEY, CDR2 SVGAGI. This CDR3 has 14 residues. The CDR3 region has the DNA TGTGCCAGCTTACAGGGGGCGCCTAATGAAAAACTGTTTTTT. It specifies CASLQGAPNEKLFF.

This chain uses TRBV27 with TRBJ2-1; perhaps TRBD1 as D (5 bases). V was trimmed by 3 bases and J by 7 bases, leaving 7 bases between them. Germline CDR1 MNHEY, CDR2 SMNVEV (reference sequence). There are 12 residues in the CDR3. CDR3 sequence reads: CASSFPGNEQFF. DNA of the CDR3: TGTGCCAGCAGTTTTCCAGGGAATGAGCAGTTCTTC.

This clone showed up just once. This chain connects TRBV13 to TRBJ1-2; D is possibly TRBD1 (6 bases). V was clipped by 3 bases and J by 4 bases, with 15 bases between them. The CDR3 is made up of 15 amino acids. Germline V gene data show CDR1 as PRHDT and CDR2 as FYEKMQ (reference sequence). The CDR3 bases are TGTGCCAGCAGCTTTTACAGGGCAGTTAGCTATGGCTACACCTTC. It is translated as CASSFYRAVSYGYTF. The full variable domain, with the rest looked up from reference TRBV13 and TRBJ1-2, is AAGVIQSPRHLIKEKRETATLKCYPIPRHDTVYWYQQGPGQDPQFLISFYEKMQSDKGSIPDRFSAQQFSDYHSELNMSSLELGDSALYFCASSFYRAVSYGYTFGSGTRLTVV.

The J gene is TRBJ1-6, the V gene TRBV6-5, with TRBD1 matching 9 bases. This CDR3 region has 14 residues. The germline CDR1 and CDR2 sequences are MNHEY and SVGAGI. J lost 9 bases, V lost 5 bases, and 5 bases had no gene match. The CDR3 sequence: CASSKTGGSSPLHF. CDR3 DNA sequence: TGTGCCAGCAGTAAGACAGGGGGAAGTTCACCCCTCCACTTT.

This chain connects TRBV2 to TRBJ1-5; 9 bases map to TRBD1. V shed 2 bases and J 2 bases; nucleotides not matched to a gene: 4. In germline, CDR1 is SNHLY, CDR2 FYNNEI. This CDR3 contains 16 residues. CDR3 sequence (DNA): TGTGCCAGCAGTGAATGGGACAGGGTTGGCAATCAGCCCCAGCATTTT. Translation gives CASSEWDRVGNQPQHF.

CDR3 nucleotides: TGCGCCAGCAGCTTGCTCGCGGACCTAAGGGGCACCGGGGAGCTGTTTTTT. Residues: CASSLLADLRGTGELFF. The chain links TRBV5-1 to TRBJ2-2; maybe TRBD1 (5 bases). Trimming took off 1 base at V and 4 bases at J, with 17 bases between the two ends. The CDR3 runs 17 residues. The V gene's germline CDR1 is SGHRS and CDR2 YFSETQ.

V usage is TRBV14 and J usage is TRBJ2-3, with a tentative D call TRBD2 (6 bases). The CDR3 runs 18 residues. Germline V gene sequence: CDR1 SGHDN, CDR2 FVKESK. V was shortened by 0 bases and J by 0 bases, with 16 bases between the two germline ends. The CDR3 DNA sequence: TGTGCCAGCAGCCAAGATAGTGGCGGGACGATTAGCACAGATACGCAGTATTTT. Translated, it gives CASSQDSGGTISTDTQYF.

This chain connects TRBV5-1 to TRBJ2-3, with D possibly matching TRBD2 (5 bases). Looked up from germline, CDR1 is SGHRS and CDR2 is YFSETQ. Trimming stripped 6 bases from V and 11 bases from J, with 16 bases between. The CDR3 is made up of 12 amino acids. The CDR3 here is CASTDTAEEQYF. CDR3 nucleotides: TGCGCCAGCACCGATACCGCGGAGGAGCAGTATTTT.

The chain recombines TRBV24-1 with TRBJ2-3, with 8 bases identical to TRBD1. CDR1 and CDR2 (germline): KGHDR, SFDVKD. This CDR3 region has 17 residues. The V and J ends lost 5 bases and 0 bases, in that order; junction bases with no gene match: 9. DNA for the CDR3: TGTGCCACCAGTGCCTCCGGGACAGGTAGGAGCACAGATACGCAGTATTTT. The encoded protein is CATSASGTGRSTDTQYF.

The chain employs TRBV27 and TRBJ2-1, with D possibly being TRBD1 (7 bases). In germline, CDR1 is MNHEY, CDR2 SMNVEV (reference sequence). Trimming removed 6 bases from V and 6 bases from J, with 18 bases in between. The CDR3 spans 15 residues. The CDR3 is CASRARGVGFNEQFF. The CDR3 coding sequence is TGTGCCAGCAGGGCCAGGGGGGTTGGTTTCAATGAGCAGTTCTTC.

The V gene is TRBV7-9, the J gene TRBJ1-4; perhaps TRBD1 as D (6 bases). CDR1 is SEHNR, CDR2 FQNEAQ, per germline (reference sequence). Trimming cost V 5 bases and J 5 bases, with 9 bases left between them. This CDR3 spans 13 amino acids. This CDR3 reads CASSPGVNEKLFF. The CDR3 coding sequence is TGTGCCAGCAGCCCAGGGGTAAATGAAAAACTGTTTTTT.

V is TRBV3-1 (or the pseudogene TRBV3-2) and J is TRBJ1-4; maybe TRBD1 (6 bases). Germline V lookup: CDR1 LGHDT, CDR2 YNNKEL (reference sequence). CDR3 length equals 11 residues. The V and J ends lost 2 bases and 12 bases respectively, with 7 bases between them. The DNA for the CDR3 is TGTGCCAGCAGCCAAAGACAGGAACTGTTTTTT. Its translation is CASSQRQELFF.

CDR3: CASSVAVGGPQETQYF. DNA for the CDR3: TGTGCCAGCAGCGTAGCCGTGGGGGGGCCACAAGAGACCCAGTACTTC. The chain recombines TRBV9 with TRBJ2-5; tentative D call: TRBD2 (7 bases). V was cut by 0 bases and J by 2 bases, with 14 bases left in between. Per germline, CDR1 SGDLS and CDR2 YYNGEE. CDR3 size: 16 residues.

This chain connects TRBV9 to TRBJ2-2; 10 bases agree with TRBD1. V shed 2 bases and J 4 bases; nucleotides not matched to a gene: 2. Germline loops: CDR1 SGDLS, CDR2 YYNGEE. This CDR3 has 15 residues. CDR3 protein: CASSVDRGRTGELFF. CDR3 in DNA: TGTGCCAGCAGCGTCGACAGGGGGCGCACCGGGGAGCTGTTTTTT.

The chain uses TRBV15 and TRBJ1-1, with D unresolved. CDR3 length: 14 residues. The germline V and J ends were trimmed by 5 bases and 0 bases, with 10 bases remaining between them. Germline loops: CDR1 LNHNV, CDR2 YYDKDF (reference sequence). This CDR3 reads CATSESPVNTEAFF. As DNA, the CDR3 is TGTGCCACCAGCGAGAGCCCCGTGAACACTGAAGCTTTCTTT.

A few counts support this clone. This chain connects TRBV6-5 to TRBJ1-5; D call uncertain. This CDR3 region has 15 residues. V was shortened by 5 bases and J by 2 bases, with 13 bases between the two germline ends. Germline V gene data show CDR1 as MNHEY and CDR2 as SVGAGI. CDR3 in DNA: TGTGCCAGCAGTCTCTACTCCCGGGGCAATCAGCCCCAGCATTTT. This codes for CASSLYSRGNQPQHF.